The 10 T cell receptor beta chains in this list originate from one sample, sequenced in a study of metastatic and nonmetastatic thyroid tumors (dated by TCRdb to the early 2020s). Libraries were prepared through PCR. Data came from an Illumina HiSeq 4000. TCRdb redid the processing of the public reads, applying fastp at Q25 and MiXCR, and retained in-frame beta chains. The table for this sample lists about 24,000 clones; approximately 20% of them were counted only once. The ten largest clones represent around 6.9% of the sample. None of the patients had been given any treatment before thyroid surgery. The source material was blood. The receptors derive from a female donor with papillary thyroid cancer or a benign thyroid nodule (not recorded which). Some clones in this sample may be carry-over from other donors' samples.

In regard to this clone: Relative to the germline gene, one junction end is altered; a read error may explain this. The rearrangement joins TRBV20-1 to TRBJ2-7; TRBD2 aligns across 8 bases. This CDR3 is built from 14 residues. The germline V gene has CDR1 DFQATT and CDR2 SNEGSKA (reference sequence). The CDR3 DNA reads as TGCAGTGCTCCCCGGGGGGGAAGGGTATACGAGCATTACTTC. Translating it yields CSAPRGGRVYEHYF.

Only a few counts were recorded for this clone. A read error is possible here, since a much larger clone lies one base away. The chain uses TRBV11-1 and TRBJ2-5; D not certain. The CDR3 covers 13 residues. The germline CDR1 and CDR2 sequences are SGHAT and FQDESV (reference sequence). The CDR3 reads CASSLFDQEAQYF. In DNA form, the CDR3 reads TGTGCCAGCAGCTTATTCGACCAAGAGGCCCAGTACTTC.

This clone occurred many times. V is TRBV20-1 and J is TRBJ1-4; D not certain. The germline V and J ends were trimmed by 6 bases and 7 bases, with 12 bases remaining between them. This CDR3 spans 12 amino acids. Per germline, CDR1 DFQATT and CDR2 SNEGSKA (reference sequence). The CDR3 region is CSASERVEKLFF. CDR3 DNA sequence: TGCAGTGCCTCAGAGAGGGTTGAAAAACTGTTTTTT.

This clone was counted at least ten times. V usage is TRBV5-6 and J usage is TRBJ2-3; D is ambiguous. The CDR3 sequence is 14 residues long. Germline V gene lookup returns CDR1 SGHDT and CDR2 YYEEEE. Trimming removed 1 base from V and 4 bases from J, with 10 bases in between. In DNA form, the CDR3 reads TGTGCCAGCAGCTTGCGGGCAGGCCCAGATACGCAGTATTTT. Translating it yields CASSLRAGPDTQYF.

V usage is TRBV6-1 and J usage is TRBJ1-1; D may be TRBD1 (5 bases). Germline CDR1 MNHNS, CDR2 SASEGT. V was trimmed by 6 bases and J by 2 bases, leaving 19 bases between them. The CDR3 has 16 amino acids. The DNA for the CDR3 is TGTGCCAGCAGCCTAAACCGGGGACGTCTTAACACTGAAGCTTTCTTT. Its translation is CASSLNRGRLNTEAFF.

This clone was counted at least ten times. The chain employs TRBV5-4 and TRBJ1-2; D is undetermined. Trimming pared 0 bases from V and 3 bases from J, leaving 6 bases between. The V gene's germline CDR1 is SGHNT and CDR2 YYREEE (reference sequence). The CDR3 is 13 residues long. CDR3 in DNA: TGTGCCAGCAGCTTGGACAGTCACTATGGCTACACCTTC. Residues: CASSLDSHYGYTF.

A word on this clone: In this CDR3 the conserved last residue, phenylalanine or tryptophan, is missing, so a read error is likely. This rearrangement joins TRBV18 to TRBJ2-3, with TRBD2 identical over 9 bases. Losses at the gene ends were 2 bases for V and 5 bases for J; bases not matched to a gene: 5. Germline V lookup: CDR1 KGHSH, CDR2 LQKENI. This CDR3 is 15 amino acids long. The CDR3 sequence is CASSPRIAGEDTQYI. In DNA, the CDR3 is TGTGCCAGCTCACCAAGGATAGCGGGAGAAGATACGCAGTATATT.

V gene TRBV20-1 combines with J gene TRBJ2-5; 7 nucleotides align to TRBD2. From germline, CDR1 is DFQATT and CDR2 SNEGSKA (reference sequence). The junction had 5 bases not matched to a gene; V was cut back by 3 bases and J by 1 base. CDR3 length: 14 residues. CDR3 in amino acids: CSASGGGVQETQYF. The CDR3 nucleotides are TGCAGTGCTAGTGGGGGGGGTGTCCAAGAGACCCAGTACTTC.

The V and J genes are TRBV2 and TRBJ2-2; possibly TRBD1 for D (6 bases). CDR3 size: 14 residues. V lost 6 bases, J lost 6 bases, and 14 bases lay in between. The germline gives CDR1 SNHLY, CDR2 FYNNEI. The CDR3 region is CASRDLQGSGELFF. The DNA of the CDR3 is TGTGCCAGCAGAGACCTACAGGGATCCGGGGAGCTGTTTTTT.

This clone was found many times. A read error is likely, as this CDR3 ends without the conserved phenylalanine or tryptophan. This rearrangement joins TRBV6-1 to TRBJ1-2; 8 bases line up with TRBD1. Germline values: CDR1 MNHNS, CDR2 SASEGT. This CDR3 has 14 residues. Trimming cost V 3 bases and J 6 bases; bases outside gene matches: 6. The CDR3, as DNA: TGTGCCAGCAGTGACCCCGGGACAGGCGATGGCTACACCCTC. As protein: CASSDPGTGDGYTL.